Presented here are 25 T cell receptor beta chains from one specimen sequenced in a study of Ad26.COV2.S vaccination and SARS-CoV-2 variants. The table came from immunoSEQ multiplex PCR; TCRdb's copy has only in-frame clones and leaves some out. The sample has some 39,000 clones, 83% seen once. The specimen was peripheral blood, collected after recovery from COVID-19. These receptor sequences come from a human donor who had recovered from COVID-19.

The chain carries TRBV19 and TRBJ2-5; 7 bases line up with TRBD1. CDR3 length: 15 residues. Germline assignment: CDR1 LNHDA and CDR2 SQIVND (reference sequence). Unmatched junction bases numbered 7, after V lost 4 bases and J lost 2 bases. The CDR3 DNA follows: TGTGCCAGTAGTAGAGACAGGGTAGGACAAGAGACCCAGTACTTC. Translating gives CASSRDRVGQETQYF.

This clone was recorded only once. This CDR3 is CASSQTEAFF. The DNA for the CDR3 is TGTGCCAGCAGTCAGACTGAAGCTTTCTTT. V gene TRBV6-6 combines with J gene TRBJ1-1, with D unresolved. Deletions cut 5 bases from V and 5 bases from J, with 3 bases between. Germline V gene lookup returns CDR1 MNHNY and CDR2 SVGAGI (reference sequence). The CDR3 spans 10 residues.

The chain has TRBV18 and TRBJ1-4; D might be TRBD1 (5 bases). The CDR3 is 14 amino acids. From germline, CDR1 is KGHSH and CDR2 LQKENI. V lost 6 bases and J 4 bases, leaving 12 bases between the germline ends. The CDR3 DNA reads TGTGCCAGCTCGGCGGGACCGAGTAATGAAAAACTGTTTTTT. Protein: CASSAGPSNEKLFF. Variable domain in full (rest from reference TRBV18 and TRBJ1-4): NAGVMQNPRHLVRRRGQEARLRCSPMKGHSHVYWYRQLPEEGLKFMVYLQKENIIDESGMPKERFSAEFPKEGPSILRIQQVVRGDSAAYFCASSAGPSNEKLFFGSGTQLSVL.

The CDR3 DNA reads as TGTGCCAGCAGCCAAGGCCGGACAGGGTCCTCGGATGCCTATGGCTACACCTTC. It specifies CASSQGRTGSSDAYGYTF. The chain has TRBV4-2 and TRBJ1-2, with 8 positions matching TRBD1. The CDR3 sequence is 18 residues long. Per germline, CDR1 LGHNA and CDR2 YNFKEQ. V was clipped by 1 base and J by 4 bases; unmatched bases: 14.

V gene TRBV5-6 combines with J gene TRBJ1-1; 7 bases are shared with TRBD1. The CDR3 spans 14 residues. The V gene end was trimmed by 5 bases and the J gene end by 0 bases; junction bases not matched to a gene: 4. Germline CDR1 is SGHDT and CDR2 is YYEEEE. The CDR3 region has the DNA TGTGCCAGCAGTCGACAGGGTTTGAACACTGAAGCTTTCTTT. This codes for CASSRQGLNTEAFF.

V usage is TRBV30 and J usage is TRBJ2-5, with D uncertain. V lost 0 bases and J 1 base, leaving 9 bases between the germline ends. CDR3 length: 14 amino acids. Germline values: CDR1 GTSNPN, CDR2 SVGIG (reference sequence). The CDR3 is CAWSVAQVQETQYF. The CDR3 DNA reads TGTGCCTGGAGTGTAGCCCAGGTCCAAGAGACCCAGTACTTC.

The rearrangement joins TRBV20-1 to TRBJ2-6, with D perhaps TRBD1 or TRBD2 (5 bases each). The V gene lost 3 bases and the J gene lost 0 bases, with 9 bases spanning the gap. The germline gives CDR1 DFQATT, CDR2 SNEGSKA (reference sequence). CDR3 size: 15 residues. The chain's CDR3 is CSASEGSSGANVLTF. In DNA, the CDR3 is TGCAGTGCTAGTGAGGGGAGCTCTGGGGCCAACGTCCTGACTTTC.

This clone was recorded once. The gene calls are TRBV20-1 and TRBJ1-1; 7 positions match TRBD1. J gave up 8 bases and V 6 bases, and 6 bases lay outside the gene matches. The germline gives CDR1 DFQATT, CDR2 SNEGSKA (reference sequence). The CDR3 sequence is 11 residues long. The CDR3 spells CSAAGQTEAFF. As DNA, the CDR3 is TGCAGTGCCGCGGGACAGACCGAAGCTTTCTTT.

This rearrangement joins TRBV30 to TRBJ1-1; 8 nucleotides line up with TRBD1. Germline loops: CDR1 GTSNPN, CDR2 SVGIG (reference sequence). This CDR3 spans 12 amino acids. V trimming: 7 bases; J trimming: 1 base; junction bases outside the gene matches: 2. The CDR3 coding sequence is TGTGCCTTGCAGGGGGCGAACACTGAAGCTTTCTTT. Translation: CALQGANTEAFF.

This clone was detected only a few times. Compared with germline, one end of the junction differs, possibly owing to a read error. The genes are TRBV7-9 and TRBJ2-4; 11 nucleotides line up with TRBD2. The CDR3 totals 11 residues. Germline V gene lookup returns CDR1 SEHNR and CDR2 FQNEAQ (reference sequence). CDR3 in amino acids: CASSTGTSGSF. In DNA form, the CDR3 reads TGTGCCAGCAGTACCGGGACTAGCGGATCATTC. Full variable domain (outside the CDR3, taken from reference TRBV7-9 and TRBJ2-4): DTGVSQNPRHKITKRGQNVTFRCDPISEHNRLYWYRQTLGQGPEFLTYFQNEAQLEKSRLLSDRFSAERPKGSFSTLEIQRTEQGDSAMYLCASSTGTSGSFGAGTRLSVL.

The chain couples TRBV19 to TRBJ2-3; 7 positions match TRBD1. The V gene's germline CDR1 is LNHDA and CDR2 SQIVND (reference sequence). The CDR3 length is 15 residues. J lost 9 bases, V lost 4 bases, and 13 bases had no gene match. In nucleotides, the CDR3 is TGTGCCAGTAGTAGAGGGGGCGCCGCCGACGGGACGCAGTATTTT. It translates to CASSRGGAADGTQYF.

CDR3 sequence: CASSPARTGNYGYTF. DNA of the CDR3: TGTGCCAGCAGCCCAGCCCGGACGGGTAACTATGGCTACACCTTC. V usage is TRBV7-8 and J usage is TRBJ1-2; D uncertain. CDR1 is SGHVS and CDR2 is FQNEAQ in the germline V gene. The V and J ends lost 5 bases and 1 base respectively, with 14 bases between them. CDR3 length: 15 amino acids. The full variable domain, in which reference TRBV7-8 and TRBJ1-2 provide the parts outside the CDR3, is GAGVSQSPRYKVAKRGQDVALRCDPISGHVSLFWYQQALGQGPEFLTYFQNEAQLDKSGLPSDRFFAERPEGSVSTLKIQRTQQEDSAVYLCASSPARTGNYGYTFGSGTRLTVV.

The rearrangement links TRBV7-9 to TRBJ2-1; TRBD1 matches at 8 bases. Trimming removed 4 bases from V and 16 bases from J; junction bases left unmatched: 15. From germline, CDR1 is SEHNR and CDR2 FQNEAQ (reference sequence). CDR3 size: 14 residues. CDR3 coding DNA: TGTGCCAGCAGCTCCGGGACAGGCCACCCACGCCAATTCTTC. Encoded protein: CASSSGTGHPRQFF.

V gene TRBV5-1 combines with J gene TRBJ2-3, with D unclear. The CDR3 consists of 14 residues. CDR1 and CDR2 (germline): SGHRS, YFSETQ. Between the trimmed V and J ends, which lost 0 bases and 4 bases, there was a span of 9 bases. For the CDR3, the DNA is TGCGCCAGCAGCTTGGCAAAGCGCGCAGATACGCAGTATTTT. It translates to CASSLAKRADTQYF. Using reference TRBV5-1 and TRBJ2-3 for the parts outside the CDR3, the full variable domain is KAGVTQTPRYLIKTRGQQVTLSCSPISGHRSVSWYQQTPGQGLQFLFEYFSETQRNKGNFPGRFSGRQFSNSRSEMNVSTLELGDSALYLCASSLAKRADTQYFGPGTRLTVL.

This clone came up a few times. The chain links TRBV30 to TRBJ1-5, with D uncertain. Germline V gene lookup returns CDR1 GTSNPN and CDR2 SVGIG (reference sequence). Trimming stripped 2 bases from V and 11 bases from J, with 10 bases between. The CDR3 sequence is 11 residues long. For the CDR3, the DNA is TGTGCCTGGAGTAATACGGAGGCCCAGCATTTT. This translates into CAWSNTEAQHF.

This chain joins TRBV5-1 and TRBJ2-2; 11 bases are shared with TRBD1. This CDR3 is 20 amino acids long. Germline-derived CDR1 and CDR2 are SGHRS and YFSETQ. V was clipped by 4 bases and J by 6 bases; unmatched bases: 20. The CDR3 sequence is CASSPPQLDRGHAKSGELFF. Here the CDR3 DNA reads TGCGCCAGCAGCCCACCTCAACTGGACAGGGGGCATGCAAAGTCCGGGGAGCTGTTTTTT.

The chain has TRBV9 and TRBJ2-2, with 9 bases fitting TRBD2. Germline V CDR1 and CDR2: SGDLS, YYNGEE. This CDR3 is built from 18 residues. J was trimmed by 4 bases and V by 0 bases; bases with no gene match: 10. The CDR3 region has the DNA TGTGCCAGCAGCGTAGCAAATAAGCGGGGGGCGTTCACCGGGGAGCTGTTTTTT. Its translation is CASSVANKRGAFTGELFF. The full variable domain, its missing parts supplied by reference TRBV9 and TRBJ2-2, is DSGVTQTPKHLITATGQRVTLRCSPRSGDLSVYWYQQSLDQGLQFLIQYYNGEERAKGNILERFSAQQFPDLHSELNLSSLELGDSALYFCASSVANKRGAFTGELFFGEGSRLTVL.

The rearrangement joins TRBV10-3 to TRBJ1-4; D gene ambiguous. The CDR3 loop spans 12 amino acids. V was clipped by 4 bases and J by 1 base, with 1 base between them. In germline, CDR1 is ENHRY, CDR2 SYGVKD. The DNA for the CDR3 is TGTGCCATCAGTGGAACTAATGAAAAACTGTTTTTT. Its protein is CAISGTNEKLFF.

The chain couples TRBV2 to TRBJ1-2, with 9 bases identical to TRBD1. Germline values: CDR1 SNHLY, CDR2 FYNNEI. The ends lost 6 bases at V and 7 bases at J; junction bases unmatched: 9. The CDR3 covers 14 residues. The DNA of the CDR3 is TGTGCCAGCAGGCCTCCGGGACAGGGAGGTGGCTACACCTTC. Translation gives CASRPPGQGGGYTF.

Only a few counts were recorded for this clone. This chain links TRBV5-1 with TRBJ2-1; D unresolved. V was cut by 0 bases and J by 5 bases, with 9 bases left in between. CDR3 length equals 14 residues. Germline-derived CDR1 and CDR2 are SGHRS and YFSETQ. The CDR3 loop reads CASSLVSLDNEQFF. CDR3 nucleotide sequence: TGCGCCAGCAGCTTGGTTAGCCTAGACAATGAGCAGTTCTTC.

This clone was seen only once. The rearrangement joins TRBV11-2 to TRBJ1-1; D is perhaps TRBD1 (6 bases). Trimming took off 2 bases at V and 0 bases at J, with 7 bases between the two ends. Germline V gene sequence: CDR1 SGHAT, CDR2 FQNNGV. CDR3 length: 14 residues. The CDR3 here is CASSLNRVNTEAFF. In DNA form, the CDR3 reads TGTGCCAGCAGCTTAAACAGGGTGAACACTGAAGCTTTCTTT.

This rearrangement joins TRBV19 to TRBJ1-1; D call uncertain. The CDR3 contains 13 residues. V dropped 9 bases and J dropped 6 bases, with 17 bases sitting between them. CDR1 and CDR2 from the germline V gene are LNHDA and SQIVND (reference sequence). In nucleotides, the CDR3 is TGTGCCAGCATGGACCCGGGTGAAGCTGAAGCTTTCTTT. It yields the protein CASMDPGEAEAFF.

The rearrangement uses TRBV3-1 (or the pseudogene TRBV3-2) and TRBJ1-2, with D uncertain. Deletions cut 4 bases from V and 4 bases from J, with 13 bases between. The CDR3 is 14 residues long. Looked up from germline, CDR1 is LGHDT and CDR2 is YNNKEL (reference sequence). The DNA of the CDR3 is TGTGCCAGCAGCCGAATAGATCGCCCCTATGGCTACACCTTC. This codes for CASSRIDRPYGYTF.

The rearrangement links TRBV5-1 to TRBJ1-1, with D maybe TRBD1 (6 bases). The V gene's germline CDR1 is SGHRS and CDR2 YFSETQ. The CDR3 has 16 residues. V was pared by 1 base and J by 3 bases, with 16 bases between. The DNA for the CDR3 is TGCGCCAGCAGCTTGACTAGGGGGAAAACCCACACTGAAGCTTTCTTT. Residues: CASSLTRGKTHTEAFF.

This rearrangement joins TRBV19 to TRBJ1-2, with D perhaps TRBD1 (6 bases). This CDR3 region has 14 residues. The germline V gene encodes CDR1 LNHDA and CDR2 SQIVND (reference sequence). The V gene lost 5 bases and the J gene lost 4 bases, with 14 bases spanning the gap. The CDR3 coding sequence is TGTGCCAGTAGTTACAGGGTGGTAGGCTATGGCTACACCTTC. It codes for CASSYRVVGYGYTF.